These T cell receptor beta chains were read from a single sample in a study of OX40 agonist ivuxolimab in advanced cancers. The table came from immunoSEQ multiplex PCR; TCRdb's copy has only in-frame clones and leaves some out. The sample consists of roughly 30,000 clones, less than 90% of them appearing once. Sequencing was performed on CD4+ or CD8+ T cells sorted from blood, taken in a trial of the OX40 agonist ivuxolimab. The receptor set was obtained from an adult with an advanced solid tumor such as melanoma, head and neck, liver or kidney cancer. Each CDR3 is given with its conserved first and last residue. Each record gives: clone size, D gene, V gene, J gene, CDR3 DNA, CDR3 protein. D genes are given only for firm matches. Clone size is given for some rows only: seen once, a few or many times, or a class if the clone is expanded.

size: .
D: TRBD1
V: TRBV6-5
J: TRBJ1-1
DNA: TGTGCCAGCAGTTATGAGAGGGGGCTTTCTGAAGCTTTCTTT
CDR3: CASSYERGLSEAFF

size: .
D: .
V: TRBV7-9
J: TRBJ2-2
DNA: TGTGCCAGCAGCTCCAACTTCGAATCGGTCACCGGGGAGCTGTTTTTT
CDR3: CASSSNFESVTGELFF

size: .
D: .
V: TRBV13
J: TRBJ1-5
DNA: TGTGCCAGCAGCTTAGGGTTTGGGAGGGGCAATCAGCCCCAGCATTTT
CDR3: CASSLGFGRGNQPQHF

size: .
D: .
V: TRBV7-2
J: TRBJ2-7
DNA: TGTGCCAGCAGCTTGAGTTGGAGCGGGTACGAGCAGTACTTC
CDR3: CASSLSWSGYEQYF

size: .
D: .
V: TRBV13
J: TRBJ2-7
DNA: TGTGCCAGCAGCTTATTCTCCGGGAGCTCCTACGAGCAGTACTTC
CDR3: CASSLFSGSSYEQYF

size: .
D: .
V: TRBV9
J: TRBJ2-7
DNA: TGTGCCAGCAGCGTAGCCTGGAAGTCTCGCCACTACGAGCAGTACTTC
CDR3: CASSVAWKSRHYEQYF

size: .
D: .
V: TRBV6-5
J: TRBJ2-1
DNA: TGTGCCAGCAGTTACTCGGCTCCCTCGGGGCAGTTCTTC
CDR3: CASSYSAPSGQFF

size: .
D: .
V: TRBV28
J: TRBJ1-2
DNA: TGTGCCAGCAGTTTCCCGAAGGTGGGGGGTAGGGGCTACACCTTC
CDR3: CASSFPKVGGRGYTF

size: .
D: .
V: TRBV6-4
J: TRBJ1-1
DNA: TGTGCCAGCAGTGTGAAGGAGAACACTGAAGCTTTCTTT
CDR3: CASSVKENTEAFF

size: .
D: .
V: TRBV9
J: TRBJ2-2
DNA: TGTGCCAGCAGCGTATCGGACACCGGGGAGCTGTTTTTT
CDR3: CASSVSDTGELFF

size: .
D: .
V: TRBV7-9
J: TRBJ2-5
DNA: TGTGCCAGCAGCCAGGGACGAACCGACCTAGAGACCCAGTACTTC
CDR3: CASSQGRTDLETQYF

size: .
D: .
V: TRBV4-3
J: TRBJ1-2
DNA: TGCGCCAGCAGCCCCTGGAAGGCGATTGCTAACTATGGCTACACCTTC
CDR3: CASSPWKAIANYGYTF

size: .
D: .
V: TRBV6-1
J: TRBJ1-3
DNA: TGTGCCAGCAGTGGCTGGGGCCCCGGAAACACCATATATTTT
CDR3: CASSGWGPGNTIYF

size: .
D: TRBD2
V: TRBV27
J: TRBJ2-2
DNA: TGTGCCAGCAGTTTTAGACTAGCGGGAGGGCGCTTGTTCACCGGGGAGCTGTTTTTT
CDR3: CASSFRLAGGRLFTGELFF

size: .
D: TRBD1
V: TRBV27
J: TRBJ1-2
DNA: TGTGCCAGCAGTTTATCGGGGACAGGGGGCAAAGGCTACACCTTC
CDR3: CASSLSGTGGKGYTF

size: .
D: .
V: TRBV28
J: TRBJ2-7
DNA: TGTGCCAGCAGGGGGGGTTTCTCCTACGAGCAGTACTTC
CDR3: CASRGGFSYEQYF

size: .
D: TRBD1
V: TRBV7-9
J: TRBJ2-1
DNA: TGTGCCAGCAGCCCTAATCCGACAGGGGGCATCGAGCAGTTCTTC
CDR3: CASSPNPTGGIEQFF

size: .
D: .
V: TRBV7-8
J: TRBJ2-3
DNA: TGTGCCAGCAGACCGTATAATCGGCAGGTAACGCTGACAGATACGCAGTATTTT
CDR3: CASRPYNRQVTLTDTQYF

size: .
D: TRBD2
V: TRBV7-3
J: TRBJ2-5
DNA: TGTGCCAGCAGCTCAGGACTAGCGGGGTTGGAGACCCAGTACTTC
CDR3: CASSSGLAGLETQYF

size: once
D: .
V: TRBV28
J: TRBJ2-1
DNA: TGTGCCAGCACCCCTTGGGGCCCGGAGGGAAATGAGCAGTTCTTC
CDR3: CASTPWGPEGNEQFF

size: .
D: TRBD1
V: TRBV2
J: TRBJ1-2
DNA: TGTGCCAGCAGTCAGACAGGGACGAATGGCTACACCTTC
CDR3: CASSQTGTNGYTF

size: .
D: .
V: TRBV28
J: TRBJ2-1
DNA: TGTGCCAGCAGTTTACTGGGACCCGGCTACAATGAGCAGTTCTTC
CDR3: CASSLLGPGYNEQFF

size: .
D: .
V: TRBV28
J: TRBJ1-4
DNA: TGTGCCAGCAGTTTATATATATCCCGGGACACCCTTTGGGAAAAACTGTTTTTT
CDR3: CASSLYISRDTLWEKLFF

size: .
D: TRBD2
V: TRBV13
J: TRBJ2-7
DNA: TGTGCCAGCAGCTTGGGACTAGTCGACTACGAGCAGTACTTC
CDR3: CASSLGLVDYEQYF

size: once
D: TRBD1
V: TRBV6-5
J: TRBJ2-5
DNA: TGTGCCAGCAGTTACCTGACAGGGACGGAGACCCAGTACTTC
CDR3: CASSYLTGTETQYF

size: .
D: .
V: TRBV28
J: TRBJ2-7
DNA: TGTGCCAGCAGCTTCCCGCGGAACGAGCAGTACTTC
CDR3: CASSFPRNEQYF

size: .
D: TRBD2
V: TRBV9
J: TRBJ2-1
DNA: TGTGCCAGCAGCGTAGCGGCGGGAGGGCCTCCTAGGTTCTTC
CDR3: CASSVAAGGPPRFF

size: .
D: .
V: TRBV7-9
J: TRBJ1-1
DNA: TGTGCCAGCAGCCCGGGACAGAACACTGAAGCTTTCTTT
CDR3: CASSPGQNTEAFF

size: .
D: .
V: TRBV28
J: TRBJ2-7
DNA: TGTGCCAGCAGTTCCTCTCGAGGGGGTTTCTACGAGCAGTACTTC
CDR3: CASSSSRGGFYEQYF

size: .
D: .
V: TRBV6-4
J: TRBJ2-1
DNA: TGTGCCAGCAGTGAAGACAGCTACAATGAGCAGTTCTTC
CDR3: CASSEDSYNEQFF

size: .
D: TRBD1
V: TRBV7-3
J: TRBJ2-7
DNA: TGTGCCAGCAGCTCGGGACAGCCCGCTGGCGAGCAGTACTTC
CDR3: CASSSGQPAGEQYF

size: .
D: .
V: TRBV6-5
J: TRBJ2-7
DNA: TGTGCCAGCAGTTACCGACTCACGCTCCCCTACGAGCAGTACTTC
CDR3: CASSYRLTLPYEQYF

size: .
D: .
V: TRBV5-1
J: TRBJ2-5
DNA: TGCGCCAGCAGCCCGCGACTGGAGGGTGGAGAGACCCAGTACTTC
CDR3: CASSPRLEGGETQYF

size: .
D: TRBD2
V: TRBV5-4
J: TRBJ2-2
DNA: TGTGCCAGCAGCTCACCAGCGGGGGAATACACCGGGGAGCTGTTTTTT
CDR3: CASSSPAGEYTGELFF

size: .
D: .
V: TRBV9
J: TRBJ1-4
DNA: TGTGCCAGCAGCGTAGAAGGGCCAAATGAAAAACTGTTTTTT
CDR3: CASSVEGPNEKLFF

size: .
D: .
V: TRBV4-1
J: TRBJ2-1
DNA: TGCGCCAGCAGCCTGTGGCAGGAAGAGAATGAGCAGTTCTTC
CDR3: CASSLWQEENEQFF

size: .
D: .
V: TRBV5-1
J: TRBJ1-2
DNA: TGCGCCAGCAGCCCTCTCCGGGACAAGACCCTTCTGGGCTATGGCTACACCTTC
CDR3: CASSPLRDKTLLGYGYTF

size: .
D: TRBD2
V: TRBV6-6
J: TRBJ2-1
DNA: TGTGCCAGCAGTTGGAGTGCGGGGGATTACAATGAGCAGTTCTTC
CDR3: CASSWSAGDYNEQFF

size: few
D: .
V: TRBV7-9
J: TRBJ1-2
DNA: TGTGCCAGCAGCCAAAGCGGGGGGACTAACTATGGCTACACCTTC
CDR3: CASSQSGGTNYGYTF

size: .
D: .
V: TRBV9
J: TRBJ1-1
DNA: TGTGCCAGCAGCGTCCAGGGCAGCACTGAAGCTTTCTTT
CDR3: CASSVQGSTEAFF